This T cell receptor (beta chain) was documented in a study of cytomegalovirus exposure and HLA in healthy donors (dated 2017 in TCRdb). Background for the entire study: An earlier analysis of roughly 570 of the donors reported 276 Gb of sequence data and some 110 million unique TCR beta sequences obtained from 180 million or so T cells. On average, around 200,000 unique TCR beta nucleotide sequences were sequenced per donor among fewer than 500 genotyped donors of the cohort, with about 17% of those sequences being non-productive. In addition to the first cohort of roughly 700 subjects, a separate validation cohort of 120 different subjects was used. To study patterns of TCR occurrence, a later analysis re-analyzed previously published TCR beta repertoires from just over 650 donors and added high-resolution HLA genotyping. Four or five DR-DQ haplotypes were handled as single units for association and clustering, since linkage in the cohort was strong. All discovery cohort repertoires had been generated on a single sequencing platform. Donor age, sex, ethnicity and CMV serostatus were compiled together with the repertoire data. Using immunosequencing, the study profiled T cell repertoires from fewer than 850 subjects and related those repertoires to cytomegalovirus serostatus. The study aimed to test whether signatures of past pathogen exposure could be identified by cataloging public T cell receptors. Roughly 300 gigabases of sequencing data and 78 million or so unique TCR sequences were included in an early release covering about 700 HLA-typed donors. An earlier analysis of 500 to 650 of the donors applied high-throughput TCR beta sequencing to assess whether each TCR beta V gene segment acted as functional or pseudogenic. The study combined high-throughput TCR immunosequencing, statistical association of individual TCRs with disease status, and machine learning to predict cytomegalovirus infection status. A later genetic analysis used genome-wide SNP genotypes for about 65% of the roughly 670 donors, treating that subset as a discovery cohort. Among the roughly 400 genotyped donors, around 81% belonged to the genetic ancestry cluster associated with self-reported Caucasian donors. The later analysis used no new phenotypic data to find candidate immune exposures, relying instead on TCR beta sequences and their occurrence across donors. HLA typing included class I and class II loci at four-digit resolution. Typing coverage varied by locus: about 629-640 donors for A, B, C, DRB1 and DQB1; 500 to 550 for DQA1; nearly 610 for DPA1; approximately 490 for DPB1. What the work shows at the level of the full study, not this receptor alone: Most TCR sequences were observed very rarely across donors, whereas some public TCRs were present in many individuals. The study gave a list of roughly 150 TCR beta chains associated with cytomegalovirus. A later genetic analysis associated a missense DCLRE1C variant with V-gene and J-gene trimming of TCR beta chains, and an independent cohort replicated the association. Because some donors lacked HLA typing at each locus, the association tests relied only on the typed subset. The 87-base-pair reads could not distinguish some IMGT-functional V segments, including TRBV6-2 and TRBV6-3, so those segments were excluded. The only immune exposure information available for the cohort was CMV serostatus. A cluster of highly shared sequence variants was judged likely to be a technical artifact of the sequencing pipeline. Sequencing depth was assumed to be roughly uniform across donors in the presence/absence analyses, though that assumption may not hold. Several of the top co-occurrence clusters appeared to be linked to parvovirus B19, influenza, CMV and Epstein-Barr virus, according to a later analysis. When HLA alleles, especially DR and DQ, strongly co-occurred, attributing TCR associations to individual alleles was difficult. In an earlier analysis of about 550 of the donors, most TCR beta V segments were observed in productive rearrangements about 90% or about 30% of the time, broadly matching IMGT annotations. A later genetic analysis reported fewer N-insertions in productive TCRs among donors in an Asian-associated ancestry cluster than the roughly 620-donor mean. A later analysis found that HLA-associated TCR beta chains were more clonally expanded and had lower generation probabilities than equally common non-associated chains. In a later analysis, the rate of TCR association differed among HLA loci, with DRB1 alleles having the most associated TCRs and HLA-C alleles having the fewest. According to a later analysis, most CMV-associated TCR beta chains appeared to be HLA-restricted, and the HLA associations seemed to be driven largely by CMV exposure. In a later analysis, around 17,000 TCR beta sequences were associated with specific HLA alleles at a false discovery rate of 0.05. A further reported finding was that TCR beta sequences accurately predicted the HLA-A and HLA-B alleles for most subjects in the first cohort. Correlated functional status among segregating V segments might be attributable to linkage disequilibrium, but an unknown experimental factor could not be ruled out. Roughly 15 rarely observed V segments, including chromosome 9 orphons, were excluded from the earlier analysis of about 500 of the donors because counts were too low. According to the authors, the approach could potentially be generalized to other disease states and immunological phenotypes. This cohort had only TCR beta chains sequenced, and the lack of alpha or paired-chain data limited which features could be detected. The classifier was reported to diagnose cytomegalovirus status with high specificity and sensitivity in both the original cohort and the validation cohort. A few of the identified cytomegalovirus-associated TCR beta chains were confirmed in vitro to be specific for cytomegalovirus antigens.

On this clone itself: No cognate antigen has been identified for it. Base qualities are not provided; no much larger clone lies one nucleotide away.

Libraries were built with the immunoSEQ multiplex PCR assay. The multiplex PCR relied on a mix of 60 forward primers for TCR Vbeta segments and 13 reverse primers for TCR Jbeta segments. The CDR3 region of rearranged TCR beta genes was amplified from genomic DNA by a multiplex PCR assay. On the Illumina HiSeq System, the amplified TCR beta libraries were sequenced as 87-base-pair reads. Turning to the authors' computational methods: A later analysis counted around 72 million unique TCR beta chains across the 550 to 800 repertoires, and some 11 million of these chains were shared by at least two donors. A nearest-neighbor algorithm error-corrected the raw reads and collapsed the reads into unique sequences, merging closely related sequences to remove PCR and sequencing errors. Alignment of CDR3 sequences to IMGT reference sequences was used to assign V, D and J gene segments. For a sequence to be retained, a match of at least six nucleotides was required to both a V gene segment and a J gene segment. A rearrangement was called productive if the CDR3 had no stop codons and remained in frame with V and J, and every other rearrangement was called non-productive. CDR3 was defined according to IMGT convention as the region running from the second conserved V-encoded cysteine to the conserved J-encoded phenylalanine. In an earlier analysis of around 640 of the donors, sequences lacking an unambiguous match to a single V gene segment were excluded. In an earlier analysis of around 590 of the donors, a V segment was called functional when productive rearrangements were above 56.7%, and segregating when the standard deviation between donors exceeded 5%. A statistical classification framework was built for diagnosing cytomegalovirus status from the catalog of TCR beta chain sequences. V and J gene assignment, in a later analysis, came from comparing TCR nucleotide sequences with IMGT/GENE-DB human TR gene sequences. Using the TCRdist pipeline, a later analysis assigned CDR3 sequences along with most-parsimonious VDJ recombination scenarios. In a later analysis, each TCR beta chain was defined by its CDR3 amino acid sequence together with its V-gene family, and reads without a unique V-gene family were excluded. To address suspected cross-contamination and a sequencing artifact, a later analysis removed roughly 580 highly shared, low-generation-probability nucleotide sequences. A later analysis calculated a clonal expansion index for each public chain from normalized within-repertoire ranks of inferred template counts. In a later analysis, generation probabilities were computed with a VDJ recombination model fitted to out-of-frame rearrangements, and the resulting probabilities were checked against IGoR. Hypergeometric tests were used in a later analysis to score TCR-TCR, TCR-HLA and TCR-CMV co-occurrence, with a repertoire-size bias correction applied to the TCR pairs. In a later analysis, false discovery rates were estimated by permuting HLA or CMV assignments 20 times. In a later analysis, co-occurring TCRs were grouped with DBSCAN, and TCRdist sequence similarity was added when clustering was performed within HLA-allele-positive subsets. Co-occurrence clustering excluded repertoires with fewer than 30,000 or more than 120,000 public chains, plus five with anomalous nucleotide sharing. TCRdb re-hosts the immuneACCESS table, in-frame sequences only. Its copies lack some clones; in the studies checked, an unresolved V gene accounts for under half of them, and the cause for the rest is not known. V and J calls and clone size are given by that table; D and trimming were obtained from the DNA. The table for this sample lists over 120,000 clones; 70% to 90% of them were counted only once. The ten largest account for less than 3% of the sample.

From its cysteine to its phenylalanine, the CDR3 spans 14 amino acids. The retained sequence is limited to the CDR3, 42 bases, with the frame set at the first base. In the germline V gene, CDR1 corresponds to SNHLY and CDR2 to FYNNEI. Trimming takes 3 bases from V and 2 bases from J, and the germline ends sit 11 bases apart. The cohort was made up of 666 healthy bone marrow donors. Cohort members were all nominally healthy when sampled, although unrecorded immune exposures were likely present. The donor tested CMV seronegative, placing the donor among the roughly 350 seronegative members of the cohort. Every donor gave a peripheral blood sample, and the peripheral blood mononuclear cells from that sample were used for TCR beta sequencing. Genomic DNA was extracted from the blood cell samples with the Qiagen DNeasy Blood Extraction Kit.

The chain uses TRBV2 and TRBJ2-7; the D gene assignment is ambiguous. This clonotype originated in a man in his forties or fifties in good health and CMV-seronegative. Sequencing was carried out using PBMCs. At the DNA level, the sequence is TGTGCCAGCAGTGATCGGTTCCACCCCTACGAGCAGTACTTC. Translated, it reads CASSDRFHPYEQYF.